This T cell receptor beta chain originates from a study of cytomegalovirus exposure and HLA in healthy donors (dated by TCRdb to about 2017). Some background on the complete study: An earlier analysis of several hundred of the donors reported approximately 280 Gb of sequence data and 95 million to 140 million unique TCR beta sequences obtained from about 200 million T cells. Approximately 310 gigabases of sequencing data and tens of millions of unique TCR sequences were included in an early release covering about 700 HLA-typed donors. Among the roughly 390 genotyped donors, around 81% belonged to the genetic ancestry cluster associated with self-reported Caucasian donors. The study aimed to test whether cataloging public T cell receptors could reveal signatures of past pathogen exposure. The T cell repertoires of 666 subjects were profiled by immunosequencing and related to cytomegalovirus serostatus. Along with the approximately 650-subject first cohort, a separate validation cohort of over 90 different subjects was used. To predict cytomegalovirus infection status, the study brought together high-throughput TCR immunosequencing, statistical association of individual TCRs with disease status, and machine learning. To study patterns of TCR occurrence, a later analysis re-analyzed previously published TCR beta repertoires from hundreds of donors and added high-resolution HLA genotyping. The later analysis used no new phenotypic data to find candidate immune exposures, relying instead on TCR beta sequences and their occurrence across donors. To decide whether each TCR beta V gene segment behaved as functional or pseudogenic, an earlier analysis of nearly 600 of the donors relied on high-throughput TCR beta sequencing. Donor age, sex, ethnicity and CMV serostatus were compiled alongside the repertoire data. Genome-wide SNP genotypes for about 65% of the roughly 700 donors were used in a later genetic analysis, which treated that subset as a discovery cohort. Every discovery cohort repertoire had been produced on one sequencing platform. HLA typing covered class I and class II loci at four-digit resolution. The number of donors typed differed by locus, with 629-630 for A, B, C, DRB1 and DQB1, roughly 520 for DQA1, about 610 for DPA1, and roughly 450 for DPB1. A handful of DR-DQ haplotypes were treated as single units for association and clustering because of strong linkage in the cohort. Among some 410 genotyped donors of the cohort, an average of around 240,000 unique TCR beta nucleotide sequences were sequenced per donor, around 20% of them non-productive. Paper-wide results and their limitations: In a later genetic analysis, fewer N-insertions in productive TCRs were reported among donors in an Asian-associated ancestry cluster than the roughly 700-donor mean. The only immune exposure information available for the cohort was CMV serostatus. In an earlier analysis of 587 of the donors, most TCR beta V segments were observed in productive rearrangements about 87% or about 30% of the time, broadly matching IMGT annotations. The 87-base-pair reads could not distinguish some IMGT-functional V segments, including TRBV6-2 and TRBV6-3, so those segments were excluded. In this cohort, only TCR beta chains were sequenced, and detectable features were limited by the absence of alpha or paired-chain data. A later analysis found that HLA-associated TCR beta chains were more clonally expanded and had lower generation probabilities than equally common non-associated chains. A further reported finding was that TCR beta sequences accurately predicted the HLA-A and HLA-B alleles for most subjects in the first cohort. According to a later analysis, most CMV-associated TCR beta chains appeared to be HLA-restricted, and the HLA associations seemed to be driven largely by CMV exposure. Three of the identified cytomegalovirus-associated TCR beta chains were confirmed in vitro to be specific for cytomegalovirus antigens. Assigning TCR associations to individual alleles was difficult when HLA alleles, especially DR and DQ, strongly co-occurred. The classifier was reported to diagnose cytomegalovirus status with high specificity and sensitivity in both the original cohort and the validation cohort. Specific HLA alleles were associated with 15,000 to 20,000 TCR beta sequences at a false discovery rate of 0.05 in a later analysis. Roughly uniform sequencing depth across donors was assumed in presence/absence analyses, although this assumption may not hold. In a later genetic analysis, a missense DCLRE1C variant was associated with V-gene and J-gene trimming of TCR beta chains, and the association was replicated in an independent cohort. A later analysis reported that several top co-occurrence clusters appeared linked to parvovirus B19, influenza, CMV and Epstein-Barr virus. Because counts were too low, under 20 rarely observed V segments, including chromosome 9 orphons, were left out of the earlier analysis of a few hundred of the donors. The study listed approximately 150 TCR beta chains as associated with cytomegalovirus. The authors suggested that the approach could potentially be extended to other disease states and immunological phenotypes. In a later analysis, TCR association rates were found to vary across HLA loci, with the most associated TCRs seen for DRB1 alleles and the fewest for HLA-C alleles. The sequencing pipeline was judged likely to have produced a cluster of highly shared sequence variants as a technical artifact. Linkage disequilibrium might explain the correlated functional status among segregating V segments, but an unknown experimental factor could not be ruled out. Because some donors lacked HLA typing at each locus, the association tests relied only on the typed subset. While some public TCRs were present in many individuals, most TCR sequences turned up only very rarely across donors.

Via the germline V gene, CDR1 is SGHDT and CDR2 YYEEEE. Inclusive of the bounding cysteine and phenylalanine, the CDR3 is 14 residues long. Only CDR3 DNA is held: 42 bases, read in frame from base 1. Libraries were constructed by the immunoSEQ multiplex PCR assay. A mixture of 60 forward primers for TCR Vbeta segments and 13 reverse primers for TCR Jbeta segments was used in the multiplex PCR. The CDR3 region of rearranged TCR beta genes was amplified from genomic DNA with a multiplex PCR assay. On the Illumina HiSeq System, the amplified TCR beta libraries were sequenced as 87-base-pair reads. Under the source paper's analysis protocol: A later analysis counted tens of millions of unique TCR beta chains across the 650 to 700 repertoires, and 10 million to 11 million of these chains were shared by at least two donors. A nearest-neighbor algorithm error-corrected the raw reads and collapsed the reads into unique sequences, merging closely related sequences to remove PCR and sequencing errors. CDR3 sequences were aligned to IMGT reference sequences to assign V, D and J gene segments. For a sequence to be retained, at least a six-nucleotide match to both a V gene segment and a J gene segment was required. A rearrangement was called productive if the CDR3 had no stop codons and remained in frame with V and J, and every other rearrangement was called non-productive. Following IMGT convention, CDR3 was defined as the stretch from the second conserved V-encoded cysteine up to the conserved J-encoded phenylalanine. In an earlier analysis of more than 550 of the donors, sequences lacking an unambiguous match to a single V gene segment were excluded. In an earlier analysis of 450 to 750 of the donors, a V segment was called functional when productive rearrangements were above 56.7%, and segregating when the standard deviation between donors exceeded 5%. A statistical classification framework was built to diagnose cytomegalovirus status from the catalog of TCR beta chain sequences. A later analysis assigned V and J genes by comparing TCR nucleotide sequences with IMGT/GENE-DB human TR gene sequences. A later analysis assigned CDR3 sequences and most-parsimonious VDJ recombination scenarios with the TCRdist pipeline. A later analysis defined each TCR beta chain by its CDR3 amino acid sequence plus V-gene family, and excluded reads lacking a unique V-gene family. A later analysis removed nearly 600 highly shared, low-generation-probability nucleotide sequences to deal with suspected cross-contamination and a sequencing artifact. In a later analysis, a clonal expansion index was calculated for each public chain from normalized within-repertoire ranks of inferred template counts. In a later analysis, generation probabilities were computed using a VDJ recombination model fitted to out-of-frame rearrangements, and the results were checked against IGoR. In a later analysis, TCR-TCR, TCR-HLA and TCR-CMV co-occurrence was scored with hypergeometric tests, and a repertoire-size bias correction was applied to TCR pairs. In a later analysis, false discovery rates were estimated by permuting HLA or CMV assignments 20 times. A later analysis grouped co-occurring TCRs with DBSCAN, adding TCRdist sequence similarity when clustering within HLA-allele-positive subsets. Repertoires with fewer than 30,000 or more than 120,000 public chains were left out of co-occurrence clustering, as were five repertoires with anomalous nucleotide sharing. Not all clones reach the TCRdb copy of this immuneACCESS table, which keeps in-frame sequences only. Checked studies attribute under half of the gap to unresolved V genes and leave the rest unexplained. That table furnishes V, J and clone size, whereas the DNA furnished D and trimming. The sample table contains about 160,000 clones; only one count was recorded for about 83% of them. The ten largest make up about 13% of the sample.

Details on this clone: Its cognate antigen has yet to be identified. Germline is not matched at one junction end, which may reflect a read error. Other nucleotide sequences from this sample produce the same CDR3.

In total, 500 to 700 healthy bone marrow donors made up the cohort. At the time of sampling, every cohort member was nominally healthy, though immune exposures that went unrecorded were likely present. The donor was CMV seropositive and belonged to the group of around 300 seropositive cohort members. Each donor provided a peripheral blood sample, and peripheral blood mononuclear cells were used for TCR beta sequencing. The Qiagen DNeasy Blood Extraction Kit was used to extract genomic DNA from the blood cell samples. The chain employs TRBV5-6 and TRBJ2-7, with 8 bases aligning to TRBD2. The sequence was obtained from a man aged 35 to 55 in good health and CMV-seropositive. Sample: PBMCs. The CDR3 protein sequence reads: CASSLAGAGVEQYF. The nucleotide sequence reads as follows: TGCGCCAGCAGCTTGGCCGGAGCGGGAGTCGAGCAGTACTTC.